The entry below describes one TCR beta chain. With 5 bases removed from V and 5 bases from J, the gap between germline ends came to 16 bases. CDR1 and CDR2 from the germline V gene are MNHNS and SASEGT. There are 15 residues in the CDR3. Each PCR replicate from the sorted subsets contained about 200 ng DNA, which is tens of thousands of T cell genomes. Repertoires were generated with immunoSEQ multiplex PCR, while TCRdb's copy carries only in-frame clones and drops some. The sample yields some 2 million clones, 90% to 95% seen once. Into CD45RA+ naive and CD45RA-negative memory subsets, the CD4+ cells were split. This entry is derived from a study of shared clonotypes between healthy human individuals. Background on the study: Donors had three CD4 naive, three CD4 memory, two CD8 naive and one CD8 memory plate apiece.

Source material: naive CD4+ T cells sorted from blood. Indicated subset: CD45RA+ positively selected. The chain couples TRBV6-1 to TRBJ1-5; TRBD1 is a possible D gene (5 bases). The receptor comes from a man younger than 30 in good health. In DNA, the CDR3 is TGTGCCAGCAGTCAGGGCCAGTGGGGGGATCAGCCCCAGCATTTT. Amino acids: CASSQGQWGDQPQHF.